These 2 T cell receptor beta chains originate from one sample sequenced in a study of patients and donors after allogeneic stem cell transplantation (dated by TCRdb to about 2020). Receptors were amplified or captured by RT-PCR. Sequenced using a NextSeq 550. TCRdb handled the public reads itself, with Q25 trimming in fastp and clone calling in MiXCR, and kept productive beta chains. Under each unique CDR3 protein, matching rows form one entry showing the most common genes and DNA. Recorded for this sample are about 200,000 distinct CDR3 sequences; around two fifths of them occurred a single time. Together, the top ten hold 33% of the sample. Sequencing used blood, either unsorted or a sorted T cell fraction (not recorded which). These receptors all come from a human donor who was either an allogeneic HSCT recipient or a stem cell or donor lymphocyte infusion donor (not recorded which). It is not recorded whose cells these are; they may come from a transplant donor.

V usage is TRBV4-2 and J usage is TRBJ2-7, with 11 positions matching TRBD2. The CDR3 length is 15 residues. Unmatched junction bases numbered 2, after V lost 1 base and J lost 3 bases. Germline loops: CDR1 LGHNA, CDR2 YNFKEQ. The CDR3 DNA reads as TGTGCCAGCAGCCAAGCCGGGACTAGCGGCTACGAGCAGTACTTC. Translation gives CASSQAGTSGYEQYF.

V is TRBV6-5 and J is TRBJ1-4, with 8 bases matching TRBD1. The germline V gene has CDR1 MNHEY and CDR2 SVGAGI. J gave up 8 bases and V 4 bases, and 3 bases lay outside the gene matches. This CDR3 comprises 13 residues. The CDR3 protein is CASSLQGVEKLFF. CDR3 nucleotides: TGTGCCAGCAGTTTACAGGGGGTGGAAAAACTGTTTTTT.